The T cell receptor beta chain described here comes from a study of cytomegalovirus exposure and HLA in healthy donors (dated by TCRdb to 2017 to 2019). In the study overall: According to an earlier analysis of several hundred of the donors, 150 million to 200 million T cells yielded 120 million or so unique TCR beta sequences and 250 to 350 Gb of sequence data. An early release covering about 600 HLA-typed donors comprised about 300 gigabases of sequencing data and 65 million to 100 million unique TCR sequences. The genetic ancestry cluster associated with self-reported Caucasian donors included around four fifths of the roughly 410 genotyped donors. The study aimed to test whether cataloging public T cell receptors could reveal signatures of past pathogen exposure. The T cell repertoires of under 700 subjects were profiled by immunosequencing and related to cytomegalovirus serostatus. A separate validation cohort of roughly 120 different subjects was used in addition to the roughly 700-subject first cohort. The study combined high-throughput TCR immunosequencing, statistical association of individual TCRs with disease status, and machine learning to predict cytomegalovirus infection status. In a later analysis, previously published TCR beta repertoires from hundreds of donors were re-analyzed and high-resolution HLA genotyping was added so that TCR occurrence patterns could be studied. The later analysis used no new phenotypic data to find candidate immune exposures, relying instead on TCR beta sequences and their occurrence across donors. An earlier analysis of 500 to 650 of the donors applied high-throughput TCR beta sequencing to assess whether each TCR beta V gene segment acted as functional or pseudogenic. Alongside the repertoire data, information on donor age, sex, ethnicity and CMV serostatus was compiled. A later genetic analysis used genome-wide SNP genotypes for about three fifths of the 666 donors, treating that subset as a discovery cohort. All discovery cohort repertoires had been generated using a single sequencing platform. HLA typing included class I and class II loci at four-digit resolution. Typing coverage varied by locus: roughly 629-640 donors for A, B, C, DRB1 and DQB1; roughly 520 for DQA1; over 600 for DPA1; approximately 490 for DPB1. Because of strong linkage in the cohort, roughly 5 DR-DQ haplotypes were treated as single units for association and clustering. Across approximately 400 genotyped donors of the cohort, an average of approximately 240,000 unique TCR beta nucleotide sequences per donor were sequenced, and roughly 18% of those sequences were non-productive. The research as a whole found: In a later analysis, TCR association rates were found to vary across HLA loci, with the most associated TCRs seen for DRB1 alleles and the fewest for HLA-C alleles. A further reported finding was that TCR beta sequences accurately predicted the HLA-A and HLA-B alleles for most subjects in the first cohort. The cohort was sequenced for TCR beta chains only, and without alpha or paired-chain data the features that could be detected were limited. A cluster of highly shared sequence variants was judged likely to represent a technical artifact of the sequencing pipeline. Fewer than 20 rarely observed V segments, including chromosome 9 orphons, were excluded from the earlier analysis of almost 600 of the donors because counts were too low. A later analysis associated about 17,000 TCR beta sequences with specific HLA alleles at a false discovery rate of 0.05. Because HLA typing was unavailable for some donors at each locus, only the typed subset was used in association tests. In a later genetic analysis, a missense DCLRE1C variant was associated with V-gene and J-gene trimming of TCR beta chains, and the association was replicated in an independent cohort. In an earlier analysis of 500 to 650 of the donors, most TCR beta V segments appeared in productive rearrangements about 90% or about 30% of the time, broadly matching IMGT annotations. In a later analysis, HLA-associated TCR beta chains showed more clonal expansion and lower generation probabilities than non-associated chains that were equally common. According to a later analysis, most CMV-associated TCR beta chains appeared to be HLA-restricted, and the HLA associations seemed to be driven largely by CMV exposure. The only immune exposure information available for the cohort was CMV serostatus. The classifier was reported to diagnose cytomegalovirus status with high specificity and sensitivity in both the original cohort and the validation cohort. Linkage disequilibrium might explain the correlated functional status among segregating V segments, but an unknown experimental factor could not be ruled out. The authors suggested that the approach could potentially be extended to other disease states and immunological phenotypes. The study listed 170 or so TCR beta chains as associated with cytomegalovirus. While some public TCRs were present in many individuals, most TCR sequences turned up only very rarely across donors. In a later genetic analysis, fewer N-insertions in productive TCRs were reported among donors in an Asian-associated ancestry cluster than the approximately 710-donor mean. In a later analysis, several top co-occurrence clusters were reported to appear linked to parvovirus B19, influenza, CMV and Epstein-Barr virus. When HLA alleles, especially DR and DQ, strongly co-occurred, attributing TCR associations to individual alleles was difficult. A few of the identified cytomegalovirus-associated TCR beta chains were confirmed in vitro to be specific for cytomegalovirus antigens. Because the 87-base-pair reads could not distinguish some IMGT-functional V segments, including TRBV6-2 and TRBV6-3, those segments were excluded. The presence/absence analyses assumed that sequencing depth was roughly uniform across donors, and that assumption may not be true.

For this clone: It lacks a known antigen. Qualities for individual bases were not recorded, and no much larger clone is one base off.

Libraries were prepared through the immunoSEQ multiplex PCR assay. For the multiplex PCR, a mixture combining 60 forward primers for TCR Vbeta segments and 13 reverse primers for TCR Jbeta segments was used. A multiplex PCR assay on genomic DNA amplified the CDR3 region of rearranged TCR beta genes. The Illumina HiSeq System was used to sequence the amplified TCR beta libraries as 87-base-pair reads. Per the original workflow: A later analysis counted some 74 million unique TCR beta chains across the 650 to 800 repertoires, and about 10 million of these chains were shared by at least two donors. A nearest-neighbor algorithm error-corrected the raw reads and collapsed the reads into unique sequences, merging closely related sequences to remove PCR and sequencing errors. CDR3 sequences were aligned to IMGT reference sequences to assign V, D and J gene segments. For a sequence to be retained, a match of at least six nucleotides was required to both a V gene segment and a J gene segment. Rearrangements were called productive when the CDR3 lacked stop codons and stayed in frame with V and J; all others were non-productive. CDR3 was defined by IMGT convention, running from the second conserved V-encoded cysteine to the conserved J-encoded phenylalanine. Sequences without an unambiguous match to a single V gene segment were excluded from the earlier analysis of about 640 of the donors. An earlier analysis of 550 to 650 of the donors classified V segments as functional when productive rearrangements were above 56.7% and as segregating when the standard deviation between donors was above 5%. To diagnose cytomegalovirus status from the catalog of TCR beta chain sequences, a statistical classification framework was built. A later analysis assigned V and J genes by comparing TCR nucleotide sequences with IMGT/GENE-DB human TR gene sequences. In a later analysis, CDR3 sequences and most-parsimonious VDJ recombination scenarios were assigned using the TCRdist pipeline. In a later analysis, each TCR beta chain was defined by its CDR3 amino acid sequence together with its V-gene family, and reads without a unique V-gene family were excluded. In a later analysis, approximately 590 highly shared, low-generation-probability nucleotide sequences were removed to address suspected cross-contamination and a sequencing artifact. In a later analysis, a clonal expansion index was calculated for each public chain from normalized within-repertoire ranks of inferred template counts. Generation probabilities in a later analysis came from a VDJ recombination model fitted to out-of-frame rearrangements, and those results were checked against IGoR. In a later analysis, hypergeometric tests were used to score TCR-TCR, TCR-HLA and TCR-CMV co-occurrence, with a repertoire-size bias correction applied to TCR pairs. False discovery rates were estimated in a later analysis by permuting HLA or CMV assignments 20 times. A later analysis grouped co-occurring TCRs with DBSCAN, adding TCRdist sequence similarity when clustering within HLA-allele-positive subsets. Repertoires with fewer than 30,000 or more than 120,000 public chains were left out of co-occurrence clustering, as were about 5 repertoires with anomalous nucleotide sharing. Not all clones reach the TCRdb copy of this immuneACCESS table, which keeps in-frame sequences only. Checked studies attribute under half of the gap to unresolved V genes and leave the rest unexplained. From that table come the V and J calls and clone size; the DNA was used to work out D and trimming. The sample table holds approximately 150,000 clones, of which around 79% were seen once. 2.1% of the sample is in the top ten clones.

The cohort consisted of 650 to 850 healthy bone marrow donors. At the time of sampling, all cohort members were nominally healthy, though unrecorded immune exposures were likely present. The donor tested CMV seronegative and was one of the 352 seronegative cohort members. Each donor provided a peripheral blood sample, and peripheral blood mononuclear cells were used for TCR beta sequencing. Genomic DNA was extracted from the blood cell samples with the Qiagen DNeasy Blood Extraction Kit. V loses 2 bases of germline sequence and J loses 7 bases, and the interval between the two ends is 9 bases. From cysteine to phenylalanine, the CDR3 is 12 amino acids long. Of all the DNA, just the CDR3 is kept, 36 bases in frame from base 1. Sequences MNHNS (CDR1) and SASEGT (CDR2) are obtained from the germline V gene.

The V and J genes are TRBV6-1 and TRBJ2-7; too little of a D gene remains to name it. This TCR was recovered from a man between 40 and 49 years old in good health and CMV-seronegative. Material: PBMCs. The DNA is TGTGCCAGCAGTGAATCCCGCCAGGAGCAGTACTTC. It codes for CASSESRQEQYF.